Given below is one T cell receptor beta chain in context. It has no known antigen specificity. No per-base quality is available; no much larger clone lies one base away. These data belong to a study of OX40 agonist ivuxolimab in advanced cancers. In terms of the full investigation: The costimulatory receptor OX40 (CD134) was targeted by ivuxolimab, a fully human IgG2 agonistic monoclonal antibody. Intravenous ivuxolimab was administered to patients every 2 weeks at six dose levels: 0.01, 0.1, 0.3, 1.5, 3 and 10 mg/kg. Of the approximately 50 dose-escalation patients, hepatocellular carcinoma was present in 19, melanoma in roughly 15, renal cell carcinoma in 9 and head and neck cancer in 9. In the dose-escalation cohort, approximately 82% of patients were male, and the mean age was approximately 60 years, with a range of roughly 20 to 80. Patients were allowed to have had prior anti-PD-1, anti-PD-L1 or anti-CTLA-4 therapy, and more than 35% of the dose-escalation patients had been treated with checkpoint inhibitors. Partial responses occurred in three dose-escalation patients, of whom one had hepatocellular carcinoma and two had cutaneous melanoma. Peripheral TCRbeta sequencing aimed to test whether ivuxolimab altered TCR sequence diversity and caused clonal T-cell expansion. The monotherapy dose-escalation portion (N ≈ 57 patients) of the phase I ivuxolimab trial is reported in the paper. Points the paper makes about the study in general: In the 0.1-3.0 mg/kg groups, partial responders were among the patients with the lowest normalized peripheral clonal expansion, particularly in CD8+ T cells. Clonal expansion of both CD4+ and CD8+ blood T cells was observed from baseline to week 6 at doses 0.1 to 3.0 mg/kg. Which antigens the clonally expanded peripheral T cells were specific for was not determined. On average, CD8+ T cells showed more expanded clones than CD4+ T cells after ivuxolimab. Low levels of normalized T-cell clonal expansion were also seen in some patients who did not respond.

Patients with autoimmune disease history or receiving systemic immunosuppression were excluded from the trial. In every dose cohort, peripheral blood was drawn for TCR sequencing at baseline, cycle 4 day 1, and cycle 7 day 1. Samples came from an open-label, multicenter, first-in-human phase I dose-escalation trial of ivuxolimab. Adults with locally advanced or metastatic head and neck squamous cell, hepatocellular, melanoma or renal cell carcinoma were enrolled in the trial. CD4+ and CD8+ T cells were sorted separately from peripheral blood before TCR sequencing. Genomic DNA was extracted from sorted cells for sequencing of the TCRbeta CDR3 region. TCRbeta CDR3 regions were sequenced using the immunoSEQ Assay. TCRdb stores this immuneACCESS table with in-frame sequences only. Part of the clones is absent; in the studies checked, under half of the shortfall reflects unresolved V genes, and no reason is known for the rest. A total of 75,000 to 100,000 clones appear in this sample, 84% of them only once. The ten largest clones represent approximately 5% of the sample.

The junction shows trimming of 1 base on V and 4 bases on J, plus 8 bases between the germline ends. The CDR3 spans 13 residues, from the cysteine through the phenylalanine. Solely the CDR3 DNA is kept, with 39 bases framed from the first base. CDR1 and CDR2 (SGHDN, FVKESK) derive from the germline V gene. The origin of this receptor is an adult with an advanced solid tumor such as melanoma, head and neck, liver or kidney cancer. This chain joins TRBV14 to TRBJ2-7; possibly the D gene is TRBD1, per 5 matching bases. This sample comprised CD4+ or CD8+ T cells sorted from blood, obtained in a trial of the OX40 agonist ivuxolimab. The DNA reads TGTGCCAGCAGCCAAGCGACAGATTACGAGCAGTACTTC. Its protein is CASSQATDYEQYF.